This TCR beta chain was profiled in a study of patients and donors after allogeneic stem cell transplantation. The table lists this clonotype with a few counts. Germline values: CDR1 SGHDT, CDR2 YYEEEE. Deletions cut 1 base from V and 4 bases from J, with 5 bases between. This CDR3 comprises 12 residues. TCRdb used MiXCR to reprocess the RT-PCR reads, holding one entry per CDR3 protein. Of hundreds of thousands of distinct CDR3 sequences in the sample, around 16% were seen once. The sequence was obtained from a human donor who was either an allogeneic HSCT recipient or a stem cell or donor lymphocyte infusion donor (not recorded which). It is not recorded whose cells these are; they may come from a transplant donor. Sample: blood, either unsorted or a sorted T cell fraction (not recorded which). The V call is TRBV5-6, the J call TRBJ1-2; D is uncertain. This CDR3 reads CASSLNSYGYTF. As DNA, the CDR3 is TGTGCCAGCAGCTTGAATTCCTATGGCTACACCTTC.